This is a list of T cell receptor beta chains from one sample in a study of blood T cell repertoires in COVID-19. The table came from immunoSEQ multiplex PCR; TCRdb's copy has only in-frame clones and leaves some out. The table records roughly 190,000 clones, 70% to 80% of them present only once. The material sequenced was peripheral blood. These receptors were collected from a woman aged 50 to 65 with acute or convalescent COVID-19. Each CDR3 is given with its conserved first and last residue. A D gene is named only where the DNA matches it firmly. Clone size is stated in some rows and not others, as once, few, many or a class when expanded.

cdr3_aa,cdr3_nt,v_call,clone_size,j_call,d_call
CASSVVLGTRFGELFF,TGTGCCAGCAGCGTAGTTTTAGGGACAAGGTTCGGGGAGCTGTTTTTT,TRBV9,.,TRBJ2-2,.
CASSLGQVNTGELFF,TGTGCCAGCAGCTTGGGGCAGGTCAACACCGGGGAGCTGTTTTTT,TRBV5-8,.,TRBJ2-2,.
CASSDGFQASYGYTF,TGCGCCAGCAGTGATGGATTTCAGGCGAGCTATGGCTACACCTTC,TRBV10-2,.,TRBJ1-2,.
CASSPSSGRAREQYF,TGTGCCAGCTCACCCTCAAGCGGGAGGGCTAGAGAGCAGTACTTC,TRBV18,few,TRBJ2-7,TRBD2
CASSTNRATEAFF,TGTGCCAGTAGTACTAACAGGGCTACTGAAGCTTTCTTT,TRBV19,.,TRBJ1-1,.
CAISLGLAGSYEQYF,TGTGCCATCAGCCTGGGGCTAGCGGGATCCTACGAGCAGTACTTC,TRBV10-3,.,TRBJ2-7,TRBD2
CASSRRDTQYF,TGTGCCAGCAGCCGCAGAGATACGCAGTATTTT,TRBV5-4,.,TRBJ2-3,.
CASSIGTYTGELFF,TGTGCCAGCAGCATAGGGACTTACACCGGGGAGCTGTTTTTT,TRBV11-3,.,TRBJ2-2,.
CASSPAGYGYTF,TGTGCCAGCAGCCCCGCAGGATATGGCTACACCTTC,TRBV11-2,once,TRBJ1-2,.
CASSYPDSSQPQHF,TGTGCCAGCAGCTACCCGGACAGCAGCCAGCCCCAGCATTTT,TRBV28,few,TRBJ1-5,.
CASSFSAGRTDTQYF,TGTGCCAGCAGTTTCTCAGCGGGACGCACAGATACGCAGTATTTT,TRBV28,.,TRBJ2-3,TRBD2
CASSPRRAGQGNSPLHF,TGTGCCAGCAGCCCAAGACGGGCGGGACAGGGTAATTCACCCCTCCACTTT,TRBV7-8,.,TRBJ1-6,TRBD1
CASSNLASGNTGELFF,TGTGCCAGTAGTAATCTAGCGTCTGGGAACACCGGGGAGCTGTTTTTT,TRBV19,.,TRBJ2-2,.
CSVEQGLTTEAFF,TGCAGCGTAGAACAGGGACTCACCACTGAAGCTTTCTTT,TRBV29-1,.,TRBJ1-1,.
CAISEEGPYGGGSDTQYF,TGTGCCATCAGTGAGGAGGGACCTTACGGCGGGGGTAGCGATACGCAGTATTTT,TRBV10-3,.,TRBJ2-3,TRBD2
CASSRFSGTDTQYF,TGTGCTAGCAGCCGTTTCTCGGGCACAGATACGCAGTATTTT,TRBV7-7,.,TRBJ2-3,.
CASSPEGPYTGELFF,TGTGCCAGCTCACCGGAGGGGCCCTACACCGGGGAGCTGTTTTTT,TRBV18,medium-sized,TRBJ2-2,.
CASRIPGTSGYNEQFF,TGTGCCAGCAGAATCCCCGGGACTAGCGGCTACAATGAGCAGTTCTTC,TRBV6-6,.,TRBJ2-1,TRBD2